Listed here are 16 T cell receptor beta chains from one sample, sequenced in a study of tumour-infiltrating T cells in Burkitt lymphoma. Produced via immunoSEQ multiplex PCR; TCRdb's table is partial and in-frame only. Among several thousand clones listed, roughly a tenth were seen once. The specimen was tumor tissue. The receptors derive from a human donor with diffuse large B-cell lymphoma.

This clone has just a few counts. The gene calls are TRBV27 and TRBJ2-5, with D hard to call. This CDR3 is built from 12 residues. V gave up 0 bases and J gave up 4 bases, with 3 bases separating them. Germline values: CDR1 MNHEY, CDR2 SMNVEV (reference sequence). The DNA for the CDR3 is TGTGCCAGCAGTTTATCCCGAGAGACCCAGTACTTC. Its protein is CASSLSRETQYF.

This clone was counted a few times. This chain uses TRBV2 with TRBJ1-4; 9 nucleotides line up with TRBD1. V trimming: 5 bases; J trimming: 3 bases; junction bases outside the gene matches: 7. There are 16 residues in the CDR3. CDR1 and CDR2 from the germline V gene are SNHLY and FYNNEI. CDR3 sequence reads: CASSSTGGSANEKLFF. Here the CDR3 DNA reads TGTGCCAGCAGTTCCACAGGGGGCTCGGCTAATGAAAAACTGTTTTTT. The full variable domain, in which reference TRBV2 and TRBJ1-4 provide the parts outside the CDR3, is EPEVTQTPSHQVTQMGQEVILRCVPISNHLYFYWYRQILGQKVEFLVSFYNNEISEKSEIFDDQFSVERPDGSNFTLKIRSTKLEDSAMYFCASSSTGGSANEKLFFGSGTQLSVL.

This clone was picked up a small number of times. This rearrangement joins TRBV5-5 to TRBJ2-5; 8 positions agree with TRBD1. Per germline, CDR1 SGHKS and CDR2 YYEKEE (reference sequence). V lost 2 bases and J lost 2; bases outside the gene matches: 5. The CDR3 is made up of 15 amino acids. The CDR3 spells CASSFGQGRQETQYF. In DNA, the CDR3 is TGTGCCAGCAGCTTCGGACAGGGTAGGCAAGAGACCCAGTACTTC. Variable domain in full (rest from reference TRBV5-5 and TRBJ2-5): DAGVTQSPTHLIKTRGQQVTLRCSPISGHKSVSWYQQVLGQGPQFIFQYYEKEERGRGNFPDRFSARQFPNYSSELNVNALLLGDSALYLCASSFGQGRQETQYFGPGTRLLVL.

The chain recombines TRBV7-2 with TRBJ2-3; perhaps D is TRBD1 or TRBD2 (5 bases each). The CDR3 extends over 17 amino acids. The V gene lost 1 base and the J gene lost 1 base, with 15 bases spanning the gap. CDR1 is SGHTA, CDR2 FQGNSA, per germline. CDR3 bases: TGTGCCAGCAGCTTAGTCGATAGAGGGGTGGGCACAGATACGCAGTATTTT. It specifies CASSLVDRGVGTDTQYF.

To note about this clone: The same CDR3 arises from other DNA sequences in this sample as well. This chain connects TRBV19 to TRBJ2-4; 7 nucleotides match TRBD1. The germline V gene has CDR1 LNHDA and CDR2 SQIVND (reference sequence). V shed 2 bases and J 6 bases; nucleotides not matched to a gene: 7. CDR3 length: 15 residues. The CDR3 loop reads CASSIQGDVGNIQYF. Written as DNA, the CDR3 is TGTGCCAGTAGTATACAGGGGGATGTGGGAAACATTCAGTACTTC.

In this sample, this clone turned up a few times. This chain joins TRBV7-2 and TRBJ2-7; 8 bases are shared with TRBD2. Unmatched junction bases numbered 9, after V lost 1 base and J lost 7 bases. Germline lookup yields CDR1 SGHTA and CDR2 FQGNSA. This CDR3 region has 15 residues. In DNA form, the CDR3 reads TGTGCCAGCAGCTTAGTCCCGGGGGGGCCAAGTGAGCAGTACTTC. This gives the protein CASSLVPGGPSEQYF.

The V and J genes are TRBV10-1 and TRBJ1-2, with TRBD1 matching 7 bases. The V gene end was trimmed by 5 bases and the J gene end by 5 bases; junction bases not matched to a gene: 8. Germline V CDR1 and CDR2: WNHNN, SYGVQD (reference sequence). The CDR3 spans 14 residues. The CDR3 reads CASSPGAGQYGYTF. The DNA for the CDR3 is TGCGCCAGCAGTCCTGGAGCGGGACAGTATGGCTACACCTTC.

This clone was detected a few times. J is TRBJ1-1 and V is TRBV7-8; TRBD1 aligns across 7 bases. The V gene's germline CDR1 is SGHVS and CDR2 FQNEAQ. The CDR3 length is 15 residues. The V gene end was trimmed by 5 bases and the J gene end by 1 base; junction bases not matched to a gene: 7. The CDR3 region is CASSRAQGGNTEAFF. CDR3 DNA sequence: TGTGCCAGCAGCCGGGCGCAGGGGGGGAACACTGAAGCTTTCTTT.

V and J are TRBV7-9 and TRBJ1-3; 7 bases map to TRBD1. Germline values: CDR1 SEHNR, CDR2 FQNEAQ (reference sequence). V shed 2 bases and J 4 bases; nucleotides not matched to a gene: 2. The CDR3 has 14 residues. The CDR3 here is CASSLQDRGNTIYF. CDR3 nucleotides: TGTGCCAGCAGCTTACAGGACAGGGGAAACACCATATATTTT.

The chain has TRBV15 and TRBJ1-2; TRBD1 matches at 9 bases. J gave up 6 bases and V 5 bases, and 13 bases lay outside the gene matches. Germline assignment: CDR1 LNHNV and CDR2 YYDKDF (reference sequence). The CDR3 is made up of 16 amino acids. CDR3 in DNA: TGTGCCACCAGCTTACGTGATGGGACAGGGAGACATGGCTACACCTTC. This encodes CATSLRDGTGRHGYTF.

The chain carries TRBV10-2 and TRBJ1-1, with 10 bases aligning to TRBD1. Per the germline V gene, CDR1 is WSHSY and CDR2 is SAAADI. This CDR3 contains 13 residues. Unmatched junction bases numbered 0, after V lost 4 bases and J lost 4 bases. The CDR3 sequence: CASSGTGGTEAFF. The CDR3 nucleotides are TGCGCCAGCAGTGGGACAGGGGGCACTGAAGCTTTCTTT.

The rearrangement links TRBV5-1 to TRBJ2-6; D is uncertain. The V gene's germline CDR1 is SGHRS and CDR2 YFSETQ. The CDR3 extends over 17 amino acids. Trimming shortened V by 3 bases and J by 0 bases, and 13 bases separated the two germline ends. CDR3 sequence: CASSSGGVASGANVLTF. DNA of the CDR3: TGCGCCAGCAGCTCCGGCGGAGTGGCCTCTGGGGCCAACGTCCTGACTTTC.

The chain uses TRBV6-5 and TRBJ1-1; a possible D gene is TRBD1 (6 bases). Germline V gene data show CDR1 as MNHEY and CDR2 as SVGAGI. Trimming stripped 2 bases from V and 5 bases from J, with 9 bases between. The CDR3 has 13 amino acids. The CDR3: CASSYTGLTEAFF. The CDR3 DNA reads as TGTGCCAGCAGTTACACAGGGTTGACTGAAGCTTTCTTT.

The rearrangement links TRBV29-1 to TRBJ2-5; the match to TRBD2 covers 8 bases. Germline CDR1 and CDR2: SQVTM and ANQGSEA. The length of the CDR3 is 13 residues. Germline trimming cut 6 bases from V and 4 bases from J; bases unmatched to any gene: 7. The CDR3 DNA follows: TGCAGCGTGAGGACTAGCCCCGGAGAGACCCAGTACTTC. Protein: CSVRTSPGETQYF.

The gene calls are TRBV6-6 and TRBJ2-1, with D tentatively TRBD1 (5 bases). The CDR3 has 15 amino acids. V was pared by 0 bases and J by 10 bases, with 16 bases between. Germline V CDR1 and CDR2: MNHNY, SVGAGI (reference sequence). CDR3 sequence: CASSYSKVTDTEQFF. CDR3 in DNA: TGTGCCAGCAGTTACTCGAAGGTGACGGACACCGAGCAGTTCTTC.

CDR3 DNA: TGTGCCAGCAGCTTTGACAGGACCGGAGAGCAGTACTTC. It yields the protein CASSFDRTGEQYF. This chain joins TRBV7-9 and TRBJ2-7; D may be TRBD1 (6 bases). The CDR3 spans 13 residues. CDR1 is SEHNR and CDR2 is FQNEAQ in the germline V gene (reference sequence). Between the trimmed V and J ends, which lost 3 bases and 7 bases, there was a span of 13 bases.